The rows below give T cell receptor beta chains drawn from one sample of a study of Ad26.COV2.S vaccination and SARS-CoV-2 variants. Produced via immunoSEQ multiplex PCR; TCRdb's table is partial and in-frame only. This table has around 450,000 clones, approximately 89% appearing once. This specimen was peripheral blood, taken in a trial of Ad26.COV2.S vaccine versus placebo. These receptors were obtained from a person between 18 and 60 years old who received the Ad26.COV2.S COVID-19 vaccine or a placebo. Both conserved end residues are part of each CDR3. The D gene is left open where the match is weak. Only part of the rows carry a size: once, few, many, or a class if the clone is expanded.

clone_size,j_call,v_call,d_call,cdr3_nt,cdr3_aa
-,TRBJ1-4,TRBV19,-,TGTGCCAGTAGTATGGGGGCGAGCGCCGGTAATGAAAAACTGTTTTTT,CASSMGASAGNEKLFF
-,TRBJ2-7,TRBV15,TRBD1,TGTGCCACCAGGGAAGGGGGACAGGTCTCCTACGAGCAGTACTTC,CATREGGQVSYEQYF
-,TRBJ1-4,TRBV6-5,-,TGTGCCGGGGCCGGGGGCACTAATGAAAAACTGTTTTTT,CAGAGGTNEKLFF
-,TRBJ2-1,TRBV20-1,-,TGCAGTGCCCGGGGGTACAATGAGCAGTTCTTC,CSARGYNEQFF
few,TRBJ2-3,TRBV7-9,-,TGTGCCAGCAGCGAGTTGTGGGGCACAGATACGCAGTATTTT,CASSELWGTDTQYF
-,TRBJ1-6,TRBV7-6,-,TGTGCCAGCAGCTTTGGGGATTCACCCCTCCACTTT,CASSFGDSPLHF
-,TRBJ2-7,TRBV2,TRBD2,TGTGCCAGCAGTAATGGGGGAGGGTACGAGCAGTACTTC,CASSNGGGYEQYF
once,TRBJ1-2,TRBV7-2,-,TGTGCCAGCAGCTTGCCTAGACAGCACCCCTATGGCTACACCTTC,CASSLPRQHPYGYTF
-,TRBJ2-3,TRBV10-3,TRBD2,TGTGCCACCTGGGGGGGGAACACAGATACGCAGTATTTT,CATWGGNTDTQYF
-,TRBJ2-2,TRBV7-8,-,TGTGCCAGCAGCCCCCAGGGGAGTAACGGGGAGCTGTTTTTT,CASSPQGSNGELFF
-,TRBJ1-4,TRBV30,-,TGTGCCTGGAATCGGGGTACGGATGAAAAACTGTTTTTT,CAWNRGTDEKLFF
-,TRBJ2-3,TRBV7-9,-,TGTGCCAGCAGCTCCCTCAGCGGACTGGGCACAGATACGCAGTATTTT,CASSSLSGLGTDTQYF
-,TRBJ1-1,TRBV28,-,TGTGCCAGCAATTTGGCCCGGACTGAAGCTTTCTTT,CASNLARTEAFF
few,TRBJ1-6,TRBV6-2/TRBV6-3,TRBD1,TGTGCCAGCAGTTACCCTAGGGACAGCCCAGGGGTGTCCTATAATTCACCCCTCCACTTT,CASSYPRDSPGVSYNSPLHF
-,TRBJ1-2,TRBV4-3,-,TGCGCCAGCAGCCGTGGCAGGGCTTACTATGGCTACACCTTC,CASSRGRAYYGYTF
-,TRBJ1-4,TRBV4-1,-,TGCGCCAGCAGCTTACCGGGGGCGACTAATGAAAAACTGTTTTTT,CASSLPGATNEKLFF
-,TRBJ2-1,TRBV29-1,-,TGCAGCGTTGAAGATTCTCGAGAATACAATGAGCAGTTCTTC,CSVEDSREYNEQFF
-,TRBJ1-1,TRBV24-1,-,TGTGCCACCAGTGGAAGAGGGAACACTGAAGCTTTCTTT,CATSGRGNTEAFF
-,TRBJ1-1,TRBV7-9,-,TGTGCCAGCAGCTTAGGAACAGGGAGGGGAAACACTGAAGCTTTCTTT,CASSLGTGRGNTEAFF
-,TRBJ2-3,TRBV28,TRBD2,TGTGCCAGCAGTTCCCCCGGGACGGGGGGGGCCGCAGATACGCAGTATTTT,CASSSPGTGGAADTQYF
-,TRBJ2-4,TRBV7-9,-,TGTGCCAGCAGCTCAGGGTCCCTTTCACAACTAGCCAAAAACATTCAGTACTTC,CASSSGSLSQLAKNIQYF
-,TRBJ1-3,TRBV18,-,TGTGCCAGCTCACCCCGCGGAAACACCATATATTTT,CASSPRGNTIYF
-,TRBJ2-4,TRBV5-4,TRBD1,TGTGCCAGCAGCTTCCCTGGACAGGGTCGAAACGTCATTCAGTACTTC,CASSFPGQGRNVIQYF
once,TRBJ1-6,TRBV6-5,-,TGTGCCAGCGGAGGGTGGGGGTTAATGGGCCACTTT,CASGGWGLMGHF
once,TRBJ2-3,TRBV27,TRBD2,TGTGCCAGCAGCCAGCCTAGGACTAGTAGGGCAGATACGCAGTATTTT,CASSQPRTSRADTQYF
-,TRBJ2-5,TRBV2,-,TGTGCCAGCAGCCGAGTTCAGCTAACCCAGTACTTC,CASSRVQLTQYF
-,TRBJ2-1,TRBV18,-,TGTGCCAGCTCACCAACAGCCGGGGCAGGCCCAGGAAACAATGAGCAGTTCTTC,CASSPTAGAGPGNNEQFF
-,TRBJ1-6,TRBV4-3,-,TGCGCCAGCAGCCAAGATAAATCACCCCTCCACTTT,CASSQDKSPLHF
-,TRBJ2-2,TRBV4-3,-,TGCGCCAGCAGCCAGTCAAGCGAGGCGTCCGGGGAGCTGTTTTTT,CASSQSSEASGELFF
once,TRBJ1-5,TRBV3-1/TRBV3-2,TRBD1,TGTGCCAGCAGCCGAGGGACAGATGCCCAGCATTTT,CASSRGTDAQHF
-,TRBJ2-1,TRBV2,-,TGTGCCAGCTGGACAGGAGGGGAGTGGTTGAATGAGCAGTTCTTC,CASWTGGEWLNEQFF
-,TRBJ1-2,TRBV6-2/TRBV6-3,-,TGTGCCAGCAGTCCCCGCGGAGTCGGCTATGGCTACACCTTC,CASSPRGVGYGYTF
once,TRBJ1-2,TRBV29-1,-,TGCAGCGTTGCTCCAATAGTAGGGGAGTATGGCTACACCTTC,CSVAPIVGEYGYTF
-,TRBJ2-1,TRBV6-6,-,TGTGCCAGCACCGAAGAAGGTCATGAGCAGTTCTTC,CASTEEGHEQFF
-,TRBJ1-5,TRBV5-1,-,TGCGCCAGCAGCTTGATGGGGACTTCGAATCAGCCCCAGCATTTT,CASSLMGTSNQPQHF
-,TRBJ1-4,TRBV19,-,TGTGCCAGTAAAAGGGACACACGTGAAAAACTGTTTTTT,CASKRDTREKLFF
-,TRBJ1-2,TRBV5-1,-,TGCGCCAGCAGCTTGGCCGATCAGGGAGGTGGCTACACCTTC,CASSLADQGGGYTF
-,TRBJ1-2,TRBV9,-,TGTGCCAGCAGCGTGTGGGGTTCTAACTATGGCTACACCTTC,CASSVWGSNYGYTF
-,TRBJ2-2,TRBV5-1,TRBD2,TGCGCCAGCAGCCGGGAGGCCCTAGGTGTCACCGGGGAGCTGTTTTTT,CASSREALGVTGELFF
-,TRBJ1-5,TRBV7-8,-,TGTGCCAGCAGCCGAGAGGGGACCACCTCTTGGCCCCAGCATTTT,CASSREGTTSWPQHF
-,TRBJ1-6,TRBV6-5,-,TGTGCCAGCATCCGGGGGGCTTATAATTCACCCCTCCACTTT,CASIRGAYNSPLHF
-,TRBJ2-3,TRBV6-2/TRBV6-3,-,TGTGCCAGCAGCTTTACCCCGTCCGTGATTAGTGATACGCAGTATTTT,CASSFTPSVISDTQYF
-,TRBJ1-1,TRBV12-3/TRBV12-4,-,TGTGCCAGCAGTTTTCGGTCGAACACTGAAGCTTTCTTT,CASSFRSNTEAFF